Reported below is one T cell receptor (beta chain). The antigen remains unidentified. Germline lookup yields CDR1 MNHEY and CDR2 SMNVEV (reference sequence). This CDR3 has 15 amino acids. J was trimmed by 1 base and V by 4 bases; bases with no gene match: 6. The sample belongs to a study of cytomegalovirus exposure and HLA in healthy donors. Study observations and caveats: An ancestry cluster, one associated with Asian ancestry, reportedly showed fewer N-insertions than the roughly 670-donor mean in a later analysis. Later analysis suggested most CMV-associated TCR beta chains were HLA-restricted. In a later analysis, parvovirus B19, influenza, CMV and Epstein-Barr virus appeared linked to several top co-occurrence clusters.

13 Jbeta primers and 60 Vbeta primers were used for the PCR. Sequencing used immunoSEQ multiplex PCR; TCRdb keeps in-frame clones, though not all of them. The repertoire holds roughly 100,000 clones, with under 85% as singletons. J is TRBJ2-7 and V is TRBV27; 8 bases line up with TRBD1. What was sequenced was PBMCs. The receptor was derived from a young man in good health and CMV-seropositive. The CDR3 nucleotides are TGTGCCAGCAGTTCGACAGGGGCCCCTTCCTACGAGCAGTACTTC. It yields the protein CASSSTGAPSYEQYF.